The 18 T cell receptor beta chains below all came from one sample that was sequenced in a study of vaccination effects on CD4 cells after COVID-19. For these receptors, no antigen is known. Only in-frame clones appear in the TCRdb table, and some are missing; sequencing was by immunoSEQ multiplex PCR. Of 40,000 or so clones listed, roughly 87% were seen once; the top ten hold roughly 3%. Culture lasted 10 days before CD4+ T cell isolation. Sequencing was performed on CD4+ T cells from PBMCs cultured without peptide, taken before COVID-19 vaccination. Every receptor here comes from a human donor who received a COVID-19 vaccine.

Here the CDR3 DNA reads TGCGCCAGCAGCTTGGGACAAAGCTACAATGAGCAGTTCTTC. Amino acid sequence: CASSLGQSYNEQFF. The V and J genes are TRBV5-1 and TRBJ2-1; D uncertain. Germline V lookup: CDR1 SGHRS, CDR2 YFSETQ. Trimming cost V 0 bases and J 3 bases, with 7 bases left between them. The CDR3 runs 14 residues. Looking up the rest from reference TRBV5-1 and TRBJ2-1 gives the full variable domain: KAGVTQTPRYLIKTRGQQVTLSCSPISGHRSVSWYQQTPGQGLQFLFEYFSETQRNKGNFPGRFSGRQFSNSRSEMNVSTLELGDSALYLCASSLGQSYNEQFFGPGTRLTVL.

This chain uses TRBV6-5 with TRBJ1-1; D ambiguous. This CDR3 spans 14 amino acids. Germline V lookup: CDR1 MNHEY, CDR2 SVGAGI. V gave up 4 bases and J gave up 0 bases, with 9 bases separating them. Here the CDR3 reads CASSLGRLNTEAFF. The CDR3 region has the DNA TGTGCCAGCAGTTTGGGCCGCTTGAACACTGAAGCTTTCTTT.

J is TRBJ2-3 and V is TRBV5-6, with 11 bases identical to TRBD1. This CDR3 contains 17 residues. CDR1 and CDR2 (germline): SGHDT, YYEEEE. The trim removed 0 bases at V and 0 bases at J, leaving 3 bases unmatched. CDR3 nucleotide sequence: TGTGCCAGCAGCTTGGCCGGGACAGGGGGTAGCACAGATACGCAGTATTTT. Protein: CASSLAGTGGSTDTQYF.

This clone appeared once. The chain uses TRBV11-3 and TRBJ2-3; D may be TRBD1 or TRBD2 (6 bases each). V lost 6 bases and J lost 7, with 11 bases in between. Germline V lookup: CDR1 SGHNT, CDR2 YENEEA. The CDR3 spans 12 residues. DNA of the CDR3: TGTGCCAGCAGTGGGGGGCCAAATACGCAGTATTTT. It translates to CASSGGPNTQYF.

The rearrangement joins TRBV15 to TRBJ2-6; D ambiguous. The germline gives CDR1 LNHNV, CDR2 YYDKDF (reference sequence). The CDR3 sequence is 15 residues long. The ends were cut back, 2 bases at V and 2 bases at J, with 7 bases in the middle. The CDR3 loop is CATSRFTAGANVLTF. In DNA form, the CDR3 reads TGTGCCACCAGCAGATTCACGGCTGGGGCCAACGTCCTGACTTTC.

The chain recombines TRBV5-1 with TRBJ2-3; no clear D. Trimming took 10 bases from V and 1 from J, leaving 13 bases between them. This CDR3 region has 13 residues. Germline CDR1 SGHRS, CDR2 YFSETQ. The DNA for the CDR3 is TGCGCCCAAGGTACTCCCGGCACAGATACGCAGTATTTT. Its protein is CAQGTPGTDTQYF. The full variable domain, with the rest looked up from reference TRBV5-1 and TRBJ2-3, is KAGVTQTPRYLIKTRGQQVTLSCSPISGHRSVSWYQQTPGQGLQFLFEYFSETQRNKGNFPGRFSGRQFSNSRSEMNVSTLELGDSALYLCAQGTPGTDTQYFGPGTRLTVL.

This chain joins TRBV6-5 and TRBJ1-5; no firm D call. V lost 7 bases and J lost 5, with 12 bases in between. The CDR3 spans 13 residues. CDR1 and CDR2 from the germline V gene are MNHEY and SVGAGI. Here the CDR3 DNA reads TGTGCCAGCACCCGGTGGGAGTATCAGCCCCAGCATTTT. Protein product: CASTRWEYQPQHF.

This chain joins TRBV7-2 and TRBJ2-1; D perhaps matches TRBD2 (5 bases). The ends were cut back, 8 bases at V and 8 bases at J, with 19 bases in the middle. CDR1 is SGHTA, CDR2 FQGNSA, per germline. CDR3 size: 14 residues. This CDR3 reads CASGTSWGGYEQFF. The CDR3 DNA reads as TGTGCCAGCGGCACTAGTTGGGGTGGGTATGAGCAGTTCTTC.

By its share, this clone is medium-sized. J is TRBJ1-6 and V is TRBV5-1, with 7 bases aligning to TRBD1. The CDR3 extends over 14 amino acids. V was clipped by 4 bases and J by 14 bases; unmatched bases: 12. Looked up from germline, CDR1 is SGHRS and CDR2 is YFSETQ. CDR3 loop: CASSTGTAPSTLHF. The CDR3 DNA follows: TGCGCCAGCAGCACCGGGACAGCCCCCTCTACCCTCCACTTT.

The chain carries TRBV13 and TRBJ2-7; TRBD1 might be the D (6 bases). The CDR3 runs 12 residues. Germline assignment: CDR1 PRHDT and CDR2 FYEKMQ (reference sequence). Deletions cut 5 bases from V and 3 bases from J, with 8 bases between. CDR3 amino acids: CASSVTGYEQYV. The CDR3 region has the DNA TGTGCCAGCAGCGTGACAGGCTACGAGCAGTACGTC.

CDR3 protein: CASSLPGSGNTIYF. The CDR3 DNA is TGCGCCAGCAGCTTACCGGGATCTGGAAACACCATATATTTT. The V and J genes are TRBV5-1 and TRBJ1-3; D not resolved. The CDR3 is 14 amino acids. CDR1 and CDR2 from the germline V gene are SGHRS and YFSETQ. Trimming shortened V by 2 bases and J by 1 base, and 7 bases separated the two germline ends.

The chain joins TRBV6-5 to TRBJ1-5; a weak D match, TRBD1 (6 bases). V was cut by 7 bases and J by 7 bases, with 14 bases left in between. Germline V gene lookup returns CDR1 MNHEY and CDR2 SVGAGI. The CDR3 extends over 13 amino acids. For the CDR3, the DNA is TGTGCCAGCAAGGTGGGGGCGGAACAGCCCCAGCATTTT. Its translation: CASKVGAEQPQHF.

V gene TRBV7-3 combines with J gene TRBJ1-1; D uncertain. The CDR3 covers 13 residues. Germline CDR1 is SGHTA and CDR2 is FQGTGA. The V gene lost 1 base and the J gene lost 1 base, with 4 bases spanning the gap. The CDR3 DNA reads as TGTGCCAGCAGCTTAAGGTCGAACACTGAAGCTTTCTTT. It translates to CASSLRSNTEAFF.

This rearrangement joins TRBV6-5 to TRBJ1-2; 9 bases map to TRBD1. The CDR3 has 12 amino acids. CDR1 and CDR2 (germline): MNHEY, SVGAGI. The V and J ends lost 4 bases and 14 bases, in that order; junction bases with no gene match: 8. This chain's CDR3 is CASSLTGGSPTF. CDR3 sequence (DNA): TGTGCCAGCAGTTTAACAGGGGGCTCCCCGACCTTC.

The V gene is TRBV29-1, the J gene TRBJ2-3, with 10 bases fitting TRBD2. Trimming took 6 bases from V and 2 from J; bases not matched to a gene: 5. This CDR3 contains 14 residues. Germline V gene lookup returns CDR1 SQVTM and CDR2 ANQGSEA. The CDR3 bases are TGCAGCGTAGGTACTAGCGGGGTCACAGATACGCAGTATTTT. Translating it yields CSVGTSGVTDTQYF.

The chain recombines TRBV6-2 or TRBV6-3 with TRBJ2-3; 14 nucleotides align to TRBD2. V was clipped by 5 bases and J by 5 bases; unmatched bases: 15. This CDR3 is built from 19 residues. Germline CDR1 and CDR2: MNHEY and SVGEGT. The CDR3 reads CASSQPPGLAGAAGDTQYF. In DNA, the CDR3 is TGTGCCAGCAGTCAGCCCCCGGGACTAGCGGGGGCGGCGGGAGATACGCAGTATTTT.

This chain links TRBV28 with TRBJ2-4, with 9 nucleotides matching TRBD2. The CDR3 is 16 amino acids. Germline CDR1 is MDHEN and CDR2 is SYDVKM. The junction had 2 bases not matched to a gene; V was cut back by 1 base and J by 1 base. CDR3 bases: TGTGCCAGCAGTTTATTAAGCGGGGGGGCCAAAAACATTCAGTACTTC. Translation: CASSLLSGGAKNIQYF. Full variable domain (rest looked up from reference TRBV28 and TRBJ2-4): DVKVTQSSRYLVKRTGEKVFLECVQDMDHENMFWYRQDPGLGLRLIYFSYDVKMKEKGDIPEGYSVSREKKERFSLILESASTNQTSMYLCASSLLSGGAKNIQYFGAGTRLSVL.

This clone appeared once. V gene TRBV5-4 combines with J gene TRBJ1-2; TRBD1 matches 7 bases. Germline CDR1 is SGHNT and CDR2 is YYREEE (reference sequence). Losses at the gene ends were 4 bases for V and 5 bases for J; bases not matched to a gene: 17. The CDR3 loop spans 17 amino acids. Written as DNA, the CDR3 is TGTGCCAGCAGCCCACCGCCCCTGACAGGGATGGGATATGGCTACACCTTC. It is translated as CASSPPPLTGMGYGYTF. The full variable domain, its missing parts supplied by reference TRBV5-4 and TRBJ1-2, is ETGVTQSPTHLIKTRGQQVTLRCSSQSGHNTVSWYQQALGQGPQFIFQYYREEENGRGNFPPRFSGLQFPNYSSELNVNALELDDSALYLCASSPPPLTGMGYGYTFGSGTRLTVV.